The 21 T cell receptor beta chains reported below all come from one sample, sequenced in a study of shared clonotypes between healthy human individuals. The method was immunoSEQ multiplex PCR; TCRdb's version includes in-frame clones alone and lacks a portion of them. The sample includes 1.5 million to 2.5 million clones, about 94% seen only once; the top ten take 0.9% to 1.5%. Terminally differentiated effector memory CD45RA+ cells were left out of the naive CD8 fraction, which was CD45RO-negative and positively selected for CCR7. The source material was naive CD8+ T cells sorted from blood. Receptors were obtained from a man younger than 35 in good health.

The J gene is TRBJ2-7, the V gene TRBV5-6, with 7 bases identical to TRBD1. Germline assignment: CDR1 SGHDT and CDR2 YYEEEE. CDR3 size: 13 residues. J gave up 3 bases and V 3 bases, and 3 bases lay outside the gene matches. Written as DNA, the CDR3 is TGTGCCAGCAGCTATGGGACAGACTACGAGCAGTACTTC. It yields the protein CASSYGTDYEQYF.

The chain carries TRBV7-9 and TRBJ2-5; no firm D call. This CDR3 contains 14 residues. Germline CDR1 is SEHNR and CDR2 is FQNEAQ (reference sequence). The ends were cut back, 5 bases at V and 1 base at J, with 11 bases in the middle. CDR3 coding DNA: TGTGCCAGCAGCCAAACAGCTTTCCAAGAGACCCAGTACTTC. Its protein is CASSQTAFQETQYF.

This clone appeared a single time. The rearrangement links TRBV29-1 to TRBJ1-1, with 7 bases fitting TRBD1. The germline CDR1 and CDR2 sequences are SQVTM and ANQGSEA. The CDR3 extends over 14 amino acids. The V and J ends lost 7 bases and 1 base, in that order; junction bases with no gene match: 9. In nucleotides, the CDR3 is TGCAGCGGAACAGGGGTATGGGGGAACACTGAAGCTTTCTTT. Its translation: CSGTGVWGNTEAFF.

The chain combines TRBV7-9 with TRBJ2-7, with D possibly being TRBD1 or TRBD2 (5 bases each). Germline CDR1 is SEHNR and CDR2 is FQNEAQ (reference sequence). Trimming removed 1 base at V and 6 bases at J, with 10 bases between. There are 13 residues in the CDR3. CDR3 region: CASSLVGVGEQYF. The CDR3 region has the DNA TGTGCCAGCAGCTTAGTGGGGGTCGGCGAGCAGTACTTC.

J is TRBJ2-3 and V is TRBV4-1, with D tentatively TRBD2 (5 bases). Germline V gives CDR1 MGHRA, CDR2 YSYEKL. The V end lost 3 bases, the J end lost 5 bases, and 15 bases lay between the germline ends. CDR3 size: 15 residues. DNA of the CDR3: TGCGCCAGCAGCCAGTACACTAGAGAGGTAGATACGCAGTATTTT. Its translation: CASSQYTREVDTQYF.

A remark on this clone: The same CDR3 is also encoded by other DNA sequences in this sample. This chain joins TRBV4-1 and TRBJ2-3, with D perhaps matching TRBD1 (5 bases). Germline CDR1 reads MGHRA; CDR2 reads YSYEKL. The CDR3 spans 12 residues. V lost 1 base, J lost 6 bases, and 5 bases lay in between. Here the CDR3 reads CASSQAGDTQYF. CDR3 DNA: TGCGCCAGCAGCCAAGCAGGGGATACGCAGTATTTT.

DNA of the CDR3: TGTGCCAGCAGCGTGCGGGGTTCCGGGACAGGGGAAGTCGGGGAGCTGTTTTTT. Residues: CASSVRGSGTGEVGELFF. The gene calls are TRBV9 and TRBJ2-2, with 10 bases that match TRBD1. The CDR3 contains 18 residues. Germline CDR1 is SGDLS and CDR2 is YYNGEE. The V and J ends lost 2 bases and 7 bases, in that order; junction bases with no gene match: 14.

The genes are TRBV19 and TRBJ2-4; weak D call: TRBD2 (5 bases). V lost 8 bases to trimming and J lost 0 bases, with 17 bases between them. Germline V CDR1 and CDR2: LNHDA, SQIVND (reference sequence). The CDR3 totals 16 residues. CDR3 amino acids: CASPTGKGLAKNIQYF. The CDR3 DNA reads TGTGCCAGTCCCACGGGAAAGGGATTAGCCAAAAACATTCAGTACTTC.

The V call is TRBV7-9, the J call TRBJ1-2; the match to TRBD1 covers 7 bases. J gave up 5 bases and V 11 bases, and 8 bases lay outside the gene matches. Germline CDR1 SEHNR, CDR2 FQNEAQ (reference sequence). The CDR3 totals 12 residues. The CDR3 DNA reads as TGTGCCTCCCTTCAGGGGGGGTATGGCTACACCTTC. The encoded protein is CASLQGGYGYTF. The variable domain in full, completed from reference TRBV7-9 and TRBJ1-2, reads DTGVSQNPRHKITKRGQNVTFRCDPISEHNRLYWYRQTLGQGPEFLTYFQNEAQLEKSRLLSDRFSAERPKGSFSTLEIQRTEQGDSAMYLCASLQGGYGYTFGSGTRLTVV.

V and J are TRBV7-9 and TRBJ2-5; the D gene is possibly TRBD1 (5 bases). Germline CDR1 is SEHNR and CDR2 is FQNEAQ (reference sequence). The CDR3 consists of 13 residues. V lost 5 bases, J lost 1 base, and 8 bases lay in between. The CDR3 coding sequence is TGTGCCAGCAGCCGACAGTCCCAAGAGACCCAGTACTTC. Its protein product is CASSRQSQETQYF. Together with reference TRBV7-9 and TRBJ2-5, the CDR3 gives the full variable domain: DTGVSQNPRHKITKRGQNVTFRCDPISEHNRLYWYRQTLGQGPEFLTYFQNEAQLEKSRLLSDRFSAERPKGSFSTLEIQRTEQGDSAMYLCASSRQSQETQYFGPGTRLLVL.

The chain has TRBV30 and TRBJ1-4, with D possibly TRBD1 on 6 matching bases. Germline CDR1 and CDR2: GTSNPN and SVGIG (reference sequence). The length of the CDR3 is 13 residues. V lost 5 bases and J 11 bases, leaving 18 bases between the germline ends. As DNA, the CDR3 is TGTGCCTGGGGGGCTGGGACACCGGGGAAACTGTTTTTT. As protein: CAWGAGTPGKLFF.

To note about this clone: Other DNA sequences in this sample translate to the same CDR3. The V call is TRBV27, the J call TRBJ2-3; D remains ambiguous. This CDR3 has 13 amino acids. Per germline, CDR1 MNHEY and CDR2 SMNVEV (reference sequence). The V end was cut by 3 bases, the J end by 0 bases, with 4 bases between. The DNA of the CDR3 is TGTGCCAGCAGTTTCTACAGCACAGATACGCAGTATTTT. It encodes CASSFYSTDTQYF.

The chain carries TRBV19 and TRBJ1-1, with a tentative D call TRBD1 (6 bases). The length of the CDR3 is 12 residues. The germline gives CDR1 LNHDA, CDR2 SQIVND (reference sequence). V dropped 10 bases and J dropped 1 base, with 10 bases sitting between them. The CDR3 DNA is TGTGCCACCAGAGGGGGGAACACTGAAGCTTTCTTT. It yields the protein CATRGGNTEAFF.

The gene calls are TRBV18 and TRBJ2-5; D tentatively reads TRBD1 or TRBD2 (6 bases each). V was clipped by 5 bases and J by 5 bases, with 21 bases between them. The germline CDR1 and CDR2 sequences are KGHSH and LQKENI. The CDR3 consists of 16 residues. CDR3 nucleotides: TGTGCCAGCTCAACCGATCCATGGGGGGCGCGGGAGACCCAGTACTTC. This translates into CASSTDPWGARETQYF.

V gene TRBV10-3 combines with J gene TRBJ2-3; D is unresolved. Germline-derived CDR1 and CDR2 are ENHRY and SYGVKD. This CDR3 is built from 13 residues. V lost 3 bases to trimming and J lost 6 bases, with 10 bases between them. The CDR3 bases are TGTGCCATCAGTGATGACGCAGGTGATACGCAGTATTTT. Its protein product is CAISDDAGDTQYF.

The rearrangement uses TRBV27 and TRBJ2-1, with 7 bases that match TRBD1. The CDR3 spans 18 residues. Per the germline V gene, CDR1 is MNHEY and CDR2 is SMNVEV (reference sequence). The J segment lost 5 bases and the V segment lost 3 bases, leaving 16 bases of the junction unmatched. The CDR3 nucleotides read TGTGCCAGCAGTTTTATCGCCAAGGGGGCCGTACTCAACAATGAGCAGTTCTTC. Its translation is CASSFIAKGAVLNNEQFF.

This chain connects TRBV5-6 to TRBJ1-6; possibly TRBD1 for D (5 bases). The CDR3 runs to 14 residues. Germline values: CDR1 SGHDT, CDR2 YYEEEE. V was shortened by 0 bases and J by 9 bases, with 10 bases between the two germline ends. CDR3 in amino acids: CASSLEGRGSPLHF. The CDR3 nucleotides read TGTGCCAGCAGCTTGGAGGGGAGGGGTTCACCCCTCCACTTT.

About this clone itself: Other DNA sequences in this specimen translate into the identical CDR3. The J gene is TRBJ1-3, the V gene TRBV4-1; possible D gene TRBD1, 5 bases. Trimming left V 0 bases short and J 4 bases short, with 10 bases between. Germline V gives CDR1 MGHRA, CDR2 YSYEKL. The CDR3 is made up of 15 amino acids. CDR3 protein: CASSQERGGGNTIYF. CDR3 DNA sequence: TGCGCCAGCAGCCAAGAAAGGGGCGGAGGAAACACCATATATTTT.

In nucleotides, the CDR3 is TGTGCCAGCAGCCCCACAGGGGGCGAAAACACCATATATTTT. It specifies CASSPTGGENTIYF. The chain is built from TRBV11-2 and TRBJ1-3; 9 bases agree with TRBD1. Losses at the gene ends were 5 bases for V and 6 bases for J; bases not matched to a gene: 5. This CDR3 is 14 amino acids long. In germline, CDR1 is SGHAT, CDR2 FQNNGV.

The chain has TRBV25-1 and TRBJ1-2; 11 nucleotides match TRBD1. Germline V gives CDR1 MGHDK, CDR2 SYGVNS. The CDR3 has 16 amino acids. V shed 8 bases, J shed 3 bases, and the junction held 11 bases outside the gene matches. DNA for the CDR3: TGTGCCAGCCAGAGGGGGACAGGGGGTAGGGACTATGGCTACACCTTC. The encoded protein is CASQRGTGGRDYGYTF.

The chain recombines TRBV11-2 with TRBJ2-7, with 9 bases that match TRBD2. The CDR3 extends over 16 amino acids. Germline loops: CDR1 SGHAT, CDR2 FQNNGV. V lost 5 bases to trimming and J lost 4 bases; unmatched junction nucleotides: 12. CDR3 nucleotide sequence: TGTGCCAGCAGCGAGGCCTCGGGACTAGCTCCTTACGAGCAGTACTTC. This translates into CASSEASGLAPYEQYF. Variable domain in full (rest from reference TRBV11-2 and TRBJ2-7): EAGVAQSPRYKIIEKRQSVAFWCNPISGHATLYWYQQILGQGPKLLIQFQNNGVVDDSQLPKDRFSAERLKGVDSTLKIQPAKLEDSAVYLCASSEASGLAPYEQYFGPGTRLTVT.